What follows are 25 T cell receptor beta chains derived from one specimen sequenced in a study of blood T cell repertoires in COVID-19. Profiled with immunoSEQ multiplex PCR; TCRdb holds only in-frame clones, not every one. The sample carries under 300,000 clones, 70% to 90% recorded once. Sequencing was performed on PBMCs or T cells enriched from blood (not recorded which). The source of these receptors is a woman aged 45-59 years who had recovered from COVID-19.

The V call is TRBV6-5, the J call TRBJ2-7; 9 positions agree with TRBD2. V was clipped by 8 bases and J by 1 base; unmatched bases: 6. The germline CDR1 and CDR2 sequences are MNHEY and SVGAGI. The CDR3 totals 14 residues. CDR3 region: CASRGSGGSYEQYF. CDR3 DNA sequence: TGTGCCAGCCGCGGTAGCGGGGGATCCTACGAGCAGTACTTC.

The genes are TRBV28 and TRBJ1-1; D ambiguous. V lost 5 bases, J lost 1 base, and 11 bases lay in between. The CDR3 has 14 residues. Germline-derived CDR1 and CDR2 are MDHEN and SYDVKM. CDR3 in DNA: TGTGCCAGCAGTCTTTCTCGGGAGAACACTGAAGCTTTCTTT. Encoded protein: CASSLSRENTEAFF.

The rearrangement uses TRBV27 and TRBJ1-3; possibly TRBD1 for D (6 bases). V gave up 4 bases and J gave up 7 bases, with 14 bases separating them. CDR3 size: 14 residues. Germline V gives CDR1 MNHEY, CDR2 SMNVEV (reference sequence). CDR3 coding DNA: TGTGCCAGCAGTTCTTCAGGGGCGTGGAACACCATATATTTT. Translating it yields CASSSSGAWNTIYF.

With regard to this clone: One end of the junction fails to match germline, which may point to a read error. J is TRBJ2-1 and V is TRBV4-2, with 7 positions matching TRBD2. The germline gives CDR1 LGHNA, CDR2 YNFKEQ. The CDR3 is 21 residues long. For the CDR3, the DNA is TGTGCCAGCAGGCAAGACGCCCTAAACTCACTAGCGACGAGCTCCTACAATGAGCAGTTCTTC. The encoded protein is CASRQDALNSLATSSYNEQFF.

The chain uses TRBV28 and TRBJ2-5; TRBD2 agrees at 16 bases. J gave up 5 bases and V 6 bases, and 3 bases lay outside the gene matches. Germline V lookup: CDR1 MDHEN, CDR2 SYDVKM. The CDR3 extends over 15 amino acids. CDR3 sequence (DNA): TGTGCCAGCAGGGGGGGACTAGCGGGAGGGGAGACCCAGTACTTC. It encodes CASRGGLAGGETQYF.

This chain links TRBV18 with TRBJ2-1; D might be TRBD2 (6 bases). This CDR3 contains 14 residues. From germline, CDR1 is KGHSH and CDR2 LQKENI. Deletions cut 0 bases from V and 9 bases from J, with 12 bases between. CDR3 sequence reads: CASSPPLRESEQFF. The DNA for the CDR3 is TGTGCCAGCTCACCACCTTTGCGGGAAAGTGAGCAGTTCTTC.

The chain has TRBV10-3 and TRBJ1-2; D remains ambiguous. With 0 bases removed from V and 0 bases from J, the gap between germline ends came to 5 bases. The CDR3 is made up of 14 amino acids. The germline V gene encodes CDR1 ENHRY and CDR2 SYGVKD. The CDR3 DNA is TGTGCCATCAGTGAGTCTCGGTCTAACTATGGCTACACCTTC. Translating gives CAISESRSNYGYTF.

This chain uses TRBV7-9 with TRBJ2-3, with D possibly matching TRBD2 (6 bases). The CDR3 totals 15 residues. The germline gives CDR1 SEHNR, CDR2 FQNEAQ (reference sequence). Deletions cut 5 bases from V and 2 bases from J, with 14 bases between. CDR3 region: CASSPGSFDTDTQYF. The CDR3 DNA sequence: TGTGCCAGCAGCCCCGGGAGCTTCGACACAGATACGCAGTATTTT.

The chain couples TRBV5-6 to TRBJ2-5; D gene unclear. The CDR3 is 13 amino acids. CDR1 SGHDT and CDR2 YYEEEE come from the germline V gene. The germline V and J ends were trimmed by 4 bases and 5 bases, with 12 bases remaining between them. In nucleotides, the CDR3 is TGTGCCAGCAGCGGCCCAGGCAAGGAGACCCAGTACTTC. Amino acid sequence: CASSGPGKETQYF.

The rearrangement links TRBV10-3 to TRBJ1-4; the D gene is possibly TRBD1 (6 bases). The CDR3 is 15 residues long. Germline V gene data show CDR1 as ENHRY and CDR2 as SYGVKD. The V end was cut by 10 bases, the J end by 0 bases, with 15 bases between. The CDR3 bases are TGTGCCACCTCCAAGGGGGGGGCAACTAATGAAAAACTGTTTTTT. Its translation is CATSKGGATNEKLFF.

The CDR3 sequence is CASRDRVDEQYF. CDR3 sequence (DNA): TGCGCCAGCAGGGACAGGGTGGACGAGCAGTACTTC. The V gene is TRBV10-2, the J gene TRBJ2-7; TRBD1 aligns across 8 bases. Germline CDR1 WSHSY, CDR2 SAAADI. Unmatched junction bases numbered 3, after V lost 6 bases and J lost 5 bases. This CDR3 has 12 amino acids.

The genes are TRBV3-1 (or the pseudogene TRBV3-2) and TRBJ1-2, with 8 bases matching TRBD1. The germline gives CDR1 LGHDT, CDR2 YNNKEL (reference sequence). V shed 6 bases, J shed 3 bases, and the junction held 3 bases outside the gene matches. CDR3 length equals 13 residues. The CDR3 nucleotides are TGTGCCAGCAGTAACAGGGGGGACTATGGCTACACCTTC. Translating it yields CASSNRGDYGYTF.

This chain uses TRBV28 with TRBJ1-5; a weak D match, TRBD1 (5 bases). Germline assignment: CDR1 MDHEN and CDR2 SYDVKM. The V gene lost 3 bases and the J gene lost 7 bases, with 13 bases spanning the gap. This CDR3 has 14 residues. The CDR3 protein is CASSLGGVYQPQHF. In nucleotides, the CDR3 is TGTGCCAGCAGTTTGGGGGGGGTGTACCAGCCCCAGCATTTT. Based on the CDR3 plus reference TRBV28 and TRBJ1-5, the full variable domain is DVKVTQSSRYLVKRTGEKVFLECVQDMDHENMFWYRQDPGLGLRLIYFSYDVKMKEKGDIPEGYSVSREKKERFSLILESASTNQTSMYLCASSLGGVYQPQHFGDGTRLSIL.

The CDR3 loop reads CASSLGLRDVGDTQYF. The DNA of the CDR3 is TGTGCCAGCAGCTTAGGGTTGCGGGATGTGGGAGATACGCAGTATTTT. This chain joins TRBV7-2 and TRBJ2-3; the D gene is possibly TRBD2 (6 bases). Deletions cut 1 base from V and 5 bases from J, with 16 bases between. CDR1 is SGHTA, CDR2 FQGNSA, per germline. The CDR3 loop spans 16 amino acids.

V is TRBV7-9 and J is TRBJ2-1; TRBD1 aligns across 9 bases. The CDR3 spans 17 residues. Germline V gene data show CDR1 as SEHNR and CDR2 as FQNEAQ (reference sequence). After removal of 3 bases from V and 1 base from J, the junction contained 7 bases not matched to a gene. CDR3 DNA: TGTGCCAGCAGCTTGGCCCCGGGACAGGGTTCCTACAATGAGCAGTTCTTC. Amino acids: CASSLAPGQGSYNEQFF.

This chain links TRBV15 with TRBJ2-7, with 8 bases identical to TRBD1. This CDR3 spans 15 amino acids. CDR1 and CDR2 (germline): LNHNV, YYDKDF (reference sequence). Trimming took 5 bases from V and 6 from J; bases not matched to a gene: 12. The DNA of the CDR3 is TGTGCCACCAGCGGCAACGACAGGGGTTCCAGCGAGCAGTACTTC. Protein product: CATSGNDRGSSEQYF.

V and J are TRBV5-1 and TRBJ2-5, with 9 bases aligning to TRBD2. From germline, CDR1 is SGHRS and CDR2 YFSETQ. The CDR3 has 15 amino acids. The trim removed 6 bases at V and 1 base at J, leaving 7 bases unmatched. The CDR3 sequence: CASIPSGAIQETQYF. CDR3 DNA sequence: TGCGCCAGCATCCCTAGCGGGGCCATCCAAGAGACCCAGTACTTC.

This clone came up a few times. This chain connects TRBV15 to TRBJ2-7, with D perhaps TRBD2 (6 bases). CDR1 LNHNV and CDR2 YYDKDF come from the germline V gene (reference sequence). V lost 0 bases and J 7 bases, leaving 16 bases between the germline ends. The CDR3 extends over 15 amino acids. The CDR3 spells CATSRDLWGLREQYF. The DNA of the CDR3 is TGTGCCACCAGCAGAGATCTTTGGGGACTTCGGGAGCAGTACTTC.

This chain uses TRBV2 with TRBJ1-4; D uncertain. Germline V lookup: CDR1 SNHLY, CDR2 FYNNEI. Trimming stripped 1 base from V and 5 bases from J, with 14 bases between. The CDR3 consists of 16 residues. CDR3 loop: CASSEDSGSRNEKLFF. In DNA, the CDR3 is TGTGCCAGCAGTGAAGATTCGGGTAGTAGAAATGAAAAACTGTTTTTT.

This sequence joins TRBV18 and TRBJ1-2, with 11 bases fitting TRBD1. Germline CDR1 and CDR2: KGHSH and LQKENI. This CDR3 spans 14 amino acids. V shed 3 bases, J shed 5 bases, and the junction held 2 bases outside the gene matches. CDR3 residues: CASSPDRGPYGYTF. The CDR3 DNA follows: TGTGCCAGCTCACCGGACAGGGGGCCATATGGCTACACCTTC. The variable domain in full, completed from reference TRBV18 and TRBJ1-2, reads NAGVMQNPRHLVRRRGQEARLRCSPMKGHSHVYWYRQLPEEGLKFMVYLQKENIIDESGMPKERFSAEFPKEGPSILRIQQVVRGDSAAYFCASSPDRGPYGYTFGSGTRLTVV.

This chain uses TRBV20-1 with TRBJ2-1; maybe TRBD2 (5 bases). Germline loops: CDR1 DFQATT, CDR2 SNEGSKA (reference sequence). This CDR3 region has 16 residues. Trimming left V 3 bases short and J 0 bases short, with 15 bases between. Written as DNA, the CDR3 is TGCAGTGCTAGTTACAGCGGTCCCAGCTCCTACAATGAGCAGTTCTTC. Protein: CSASYSGPSSYNEQFF.

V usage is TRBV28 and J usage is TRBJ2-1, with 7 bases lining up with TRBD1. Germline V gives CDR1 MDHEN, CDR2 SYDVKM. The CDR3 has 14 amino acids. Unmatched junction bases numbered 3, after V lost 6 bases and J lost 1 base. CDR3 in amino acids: CASRTGQSYNEQFF. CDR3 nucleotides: TGTGCCAGCAGGACGGGACAGTCCTACAATGAGCAGTTCTTC.

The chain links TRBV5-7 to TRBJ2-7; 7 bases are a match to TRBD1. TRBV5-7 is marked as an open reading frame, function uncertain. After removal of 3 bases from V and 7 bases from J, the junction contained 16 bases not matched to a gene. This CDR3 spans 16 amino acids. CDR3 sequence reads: CASSWALIRGPGEQYF. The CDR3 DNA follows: TGTGCCAGCAGCTGGGCCTTAATAAGGGGGCCCGGGGAGCAGTACTTC.

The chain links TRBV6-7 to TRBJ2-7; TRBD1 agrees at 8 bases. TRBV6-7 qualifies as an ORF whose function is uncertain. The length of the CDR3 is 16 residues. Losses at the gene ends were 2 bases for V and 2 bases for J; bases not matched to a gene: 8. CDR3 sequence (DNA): TGTGCCAGCAGTTACCCGGACAGGGCTTTTCCCTACGAGCAGTACTTC. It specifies CASSYPDRAFPYEQYF.

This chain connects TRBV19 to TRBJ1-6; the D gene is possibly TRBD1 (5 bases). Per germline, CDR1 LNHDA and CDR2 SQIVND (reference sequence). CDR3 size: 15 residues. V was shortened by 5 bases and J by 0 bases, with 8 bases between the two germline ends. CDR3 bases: TGTGCCAGTAGTCGACAGAGCTCCTATAATTCACCCCTCCACTTT. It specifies CASSRQSSYNSPLHF.